The 8 T cell receptor beta chains in this list originate from one sample, sequenced in a study of cytomegalovirus exposure and HLA in healthy donors. Profiling relied on immunoSEQ multiplex PCR, and the TCRdb table lists in-frame clones only, not all of them. The sample has over 120,000 clones, 85% to 90% seen once. Sequencing was performed on PBMCs. These receptors all come from a woman aged 25 to 39 in good health and CMV-seropositive.

This CDR3 reads CASGPLGAMNTEAFF. The CDR3 nucleotides read TGTGCCAGCGGGCCATTGGGAGCAATGAACACTGAAGCTTTCTTT. V gene TRBV7-9 combines with J gene TRBJ1-1; D ambiguous. Germline-derived CDR1 and CDR2 are SEHNR and FQNEAQ (reference sequence). This CDR3 contains 15 residues. V lost 8 bases and J lost 0, with 16 bases in between.

The V gene is TRBV5-1, the J gene TRBJ2-3; unclear D gene. Per the germline V gene, CDR1 is SGHRS and CDR2 is YFSETQ. This CDR3 has 14 amino acids. Trimming pared 3 bases from V and 2 bases from J, leaving 10 bases between. CDR3 nucleotide sequence: TGCGCCAGCAGCTCCCGGTCGATCACAGATACGCAGTATTTT. Translating it yields CASSSRSITDTQYF.

The rearrangement joins TRBV18 to TRBJ2-7; the match to TRBD1 covers 7 bases. Per germline, CDR1 KGHSH and CDR2 LQKENI. The CDR3 length is 15 residues. Unmatched junction bases numbered 4, after V lost 0 bases and J lost 2 bases. The CDR3 coding sequence is TGTGCCAGCTCACCACCCGGGACAGCTACCTACGAGCAGTACTTC. It translates to CASSPPGTATYEQYF.

The chain employs TRBV4-1 and TRBJ1-1; D remains ambiguous. The V gene's germline CDR1 is MGHRA and CDR2 YSYEKL. The CDR3 has 14 residues. Trimming stripped 4 bases from V and 4 bases from J, with 13 bases between. The chain's CDR3 is CASSPIRGGTEAFF. The CDR3 DNA reads as TGCGCCAGCAGCCCTATACGGGGAGGCACTGAAGCTTTCTTT.

The rearrangement uses TRBV4-1 and TRBJ2-1, with D possibly matching TRBD1 (5 bases). Germline V gene lookup returns CDR1 MGHRA and CDR2 YSYEKL. Deletions cut 3 bases from V and 1 base from J, with 16 bases between. This CDR3 comprises 17 residues. CDR3 loop: CASSQADMGFSYNEQFF. For the CDR3, the DNA is TGCGCCAGCAGCCAGGCGGACATGGGCTTTTCCTACAATGAGCAGTTCTTC.

The chain employs TRBV28 and TRBJ1-3; a possible D gene is TRBD1 (6 bases). With 5 bases removed from V and 0 bases from J, the gap between germline ends came to 14 bases. Germline CDR1 MDHEN, CDR2 SYDVKM. CDR3 length equals 16 residues. The CDR3 sequence: CASSPGGRYSGNTIYF. The CDR3 DNA reads TGTGCCAGCAGTCCGGGGGGGCGATACTCTGGAAACACCATATATTTT.

The chain carries TRBV4-1 and TRBJ2-2; a possible D gene is TRBD2 (6 bases). V lost 1 base, J lost 3 bases, and 12 bases lay in between. The CDR3 runs 16 residues. Germline V CDR1 and CDR2: MGHRA, YSYEKL. The CDR3 reads CASSQGGVPHTGELFF. Here the CDR3 DNA reads TGCGCCAGCAGCCAAGGGGGGGTTCCGCACACCGGGGAGCTGTTTTTT.

This clone was found a few times. V is TRBV18 and J is TRBJ2-2; TRBD1 aligns across 7 bases. Germline V gives CDR1 KGHSH, CDR2 LQKENI. Trimming cost V 2 bases and J 5 bases; bases outside gene matches: 5. The CDR3 totals 15 residues. This CDR3 reads CASSPRGGETGELFF. The CDR3 DNA reads as TGTGCCAGCTCACCAAGAGGGGGCGAGACCGGGGAGCTGTTTTTT.